These T cell receptor beta chains were read from a single sample in a study of regulatory T cells in long-lasting Graves disease. TCRdb passed the multiplex PCR reads through MiXCR, listing each CDR3 protein once. The sample includes 400,000 to 500,000 distinct CDR3 sequences, about 15% of them seen just once. Separately, the same data were catalogued under a study of T cells in Graves' hyperthyroidism and ophthalmopathy.

The sample here was peripheral blood mononuclear cells (PBMCs), taken at new diagnosis, from a patient treated with antithyroid drugs. These receptors all stem from a woman between 40 and 55 years old with Graves disease. Both conserved end residues are part of each CDR3. D genes are given only for firm matches. Size is stated for part of the rows, as once, few or many counts, or as a class when the clone is expanded.

>TRBV5-6|.|15|many|TRBJ1-1
TGTGCCAGCAGCTTCATCTGGGGCGTAAACACTGAAGCTTTCTTT
CASSFIWGVNTEAFF
>TRBV19|TRBD2|14|.|TRBJ2-3
TGTGCCAGTAAGCCTAGCGGACGCACAGATACGCAGTATTTT
CASKPSGRTDTQYF
>TRBV20-1|.|13|.|TRBJ2-3
TGCAGTGCTGCGAGCCGCGGTCAGGATACGCAGTATTTT
CSAASRGQDTQYF
>TRBV5-1|TRBD2|18|.|TRBJ2-1
TGCGCCAGCAGCGCCGGGACTAGCGTCCATTCCCCAATAAATGAGCAGTTCTTC
CASSAGTSVHSPINEQFF
>TRBV7-2|.|15|many|TRBJ1-2
TGTGCCAGCACCCGGCATCCCACGGGCGGGGACGGCTACACCTTC
CASTRHPTGGDGYTF
>TRBV7-2|.|18|many|TRBJ2-2
TGTGCCAGCAGCTTACAGTCCGGGACTCCCACTGAAACCGGGGAGCTGTTTTTT
CASSLQSGTPTETGELFF
>TRBV2|.|14|many|TRBJ2-5
TGTGCCAGCAGTGATGAATTTCGGGGAGAGACCCAGTACTTC
CASSDEFRGETQYF
>TRBV12-3/TRBV12-4|TRBD1|11|many|TRBJ2-3
TGTGCCAGCAGTCCAGGACAGGGGCAGTATTTT
CASSPGQGQYF
>TRBV12-3/TRBV12-4|.|16|many|TRBJ2-2
TGTGCCAGCAGTATTAATGGCGGTCCGAACACCGGGGAGCTGTTTTTT
CASSINGGPNTGELFF
>TRBV28|.|16|.|TRBJ1-5
TGTGCCAGCAGTTTATCCAGGGTGTATAGCAATCAGCCCCAGCATTTT
CASSLSRVYSNQPQHF
>TRBV7-2|.|13|many|TRBJ2-7
TGTGCCAGCAGTCGAAACAACAGGGACGAGCAGTACTTC
CASSRNNRDEQYF
>TRBV7-2|.|15|.|TRBJ1-2
TGTGCCAGCAGCTTAGGCCCCAGACGACGCTATGGCTACACCTTC
CASSLGPRRRYGYTF
>TRBV19|TRBD1|14|many|TRBJ1-1
TGTGCCAGTACAACTTCCAGGGGGGGGACTGAAGCTTTCTTT
CASTTSRGGTEAFF
>TRBV27|.|13|many|TRBJ2-7
TGTGCCAGCAGTTTTCCGGGAGCCTACGAGCAGTACTTC
CASSFPGAYEQYF
>TRBV15|.|13|.|TRBJ1-6
TGTGCCACCAGCAGGGAGGATAATTCACCCCTCCACTTT
CATSREDNSPLHF
>TRBV30|TRBD2|13|.|TRBJ2-7
TGTGCCTGGAGTCGCGGGAGAGGTTGGGAGCAGTACTTC
CAWSRGRGWEQYF
>TRBV5-5|.|16|few|TRBJ1-6
TGTGCCAGCAGCCTGGAGCCGGACAGCCTTAATTCACCCCTCCACTTT
CASSLEPDSLNSPLHF
>TRBV27|.|14|.|TRBJ2-3
TGTGCCAGCAGTTGGACAGCTAGCACAGATACGCAGTATTTT
CASSWTASTDTQYF
>TRBV12-3/TRBV12-4|TRBD2|16|many|TRBJ2-1
TGTGCCAGCAACCTCTTTGCGGGAGAGGTTAACAATGAGCAGTTCTTC
CASNLFAGEVNNEQFF
>TRBV20-1|.|13|.|TRBJ2-2
TGCAGTGCTAGAGATCCGAGGGGCGGGGAGCTGTTTTTT
CSARDPRGGELFF
>TRBV15|TRBD2|15|.|TRBJ2-1
TGTGCCACCAGCAGAGATTCCGGGAGGGCCAATGAGCAGTTCTTC
CATSRDSGRANEQFF
>TRBV9|TRBD2|16|.|TRBJ2-1
TGTGCCAGCAGCGTAGCCGGGACTAGCGGGAGTAAGGAGCAGTTCTTC
CASSVAGTSGSKEQFF
>TRBV12-3/TRBV12-4|TRBD1|15|many|TRBJ1-5
TGTGCCAGCAGGGGACAGGGGTATAGCAATCAGCCCCAGCATTTT
CASRGQGYSNQPQHF
>TRBV20-1|.|13|few|TRBJ2-3
TGCAGTGCTAGAGATCGATTGAGCGGTAGGGAGTATTTT
CSARDRLSGREYF